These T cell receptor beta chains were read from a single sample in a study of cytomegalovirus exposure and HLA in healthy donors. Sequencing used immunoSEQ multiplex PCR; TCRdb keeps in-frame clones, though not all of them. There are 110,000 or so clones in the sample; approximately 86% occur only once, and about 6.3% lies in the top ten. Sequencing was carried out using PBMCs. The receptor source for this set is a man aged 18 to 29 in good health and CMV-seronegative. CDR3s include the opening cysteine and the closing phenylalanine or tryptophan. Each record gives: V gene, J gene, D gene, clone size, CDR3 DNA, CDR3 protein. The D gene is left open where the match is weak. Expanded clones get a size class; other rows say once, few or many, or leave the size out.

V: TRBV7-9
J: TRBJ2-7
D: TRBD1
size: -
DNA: TGTGCCAGCAGCCCGGAGGGACAGGGTTTGGGGTCCTACGAGCAGTACTTC
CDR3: CASSPEGQGLGSYEQYF

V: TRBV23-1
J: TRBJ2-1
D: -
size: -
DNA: TGCGCCAGCAGTTCCGCGGACAGCCGCTACAATGAGCAGTTCTTC
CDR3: CASSSADSRYNEQFF

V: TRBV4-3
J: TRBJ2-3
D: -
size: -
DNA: TGCGCCAGCAGCCAGGAGGCGGGGCGCAGAGCTAGCACAGATACGCAGTATTTT
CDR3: CASSQEAGRRASTDTQYF

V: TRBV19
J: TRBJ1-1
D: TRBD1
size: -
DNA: TGTGCCAGTAGTCCCCATAGGACAGGGGAGTCCACTGAAGCTTTCTTT
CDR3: CASSPHRTGESTEAFF

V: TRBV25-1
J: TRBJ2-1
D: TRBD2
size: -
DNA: TGTGCCAGCAGTTTACCTCTAGCGGGAGGTTCCAATGAGCAGTTCTTC
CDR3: CASSLPLAGGSNEQFF

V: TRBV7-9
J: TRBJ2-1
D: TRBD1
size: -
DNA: TGTTCCAGCAGCGATGGACAGGGGGCGTTGGATGAGCAGTTCTTC
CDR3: CSSSDGQGALDEQFF

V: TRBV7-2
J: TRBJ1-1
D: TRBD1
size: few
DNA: TGTGCCAGCAGCTTACCAGGGACAGGGGGGAAAGCTTTCTTT
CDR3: CASSLPGTGGKAFF

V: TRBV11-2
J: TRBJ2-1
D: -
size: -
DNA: TGTGCCAGCAGCTTTGGCGGGTTCTCCTACAATGAGCAGTTCTTC
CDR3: CASSFGGFSYNEQFF

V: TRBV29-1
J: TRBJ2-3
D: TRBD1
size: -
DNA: TGCAGCCCCCCGGGACAGGGGGCCAGCACAGATACGCAGTATTTT
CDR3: CSPPGQGASTDTQYF

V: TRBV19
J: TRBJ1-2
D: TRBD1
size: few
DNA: TGTGCCAGTAGTGTGGGACAGGTCTATGGCTACACCTTC
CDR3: CASSVGQVYGYTF

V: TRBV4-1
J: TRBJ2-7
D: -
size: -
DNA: TGCGCCAGCAGCCATCCACAGGGATCTACCCCCTACGAGCAGTACTTC
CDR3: CASSHPQGSTPYEQYF

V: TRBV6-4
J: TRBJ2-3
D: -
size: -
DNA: TGTGCCAGCAGTGGCGGGGGCCTCACAGATACGCAGTATTTT
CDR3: CASSGGGLTDTQYF

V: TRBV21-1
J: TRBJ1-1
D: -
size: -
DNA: TGTGCCAGCAGCCAAAGGCGGGAGAGGGGCACTGAAGCTTTCTTT
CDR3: CASSQRRERGTEAFF

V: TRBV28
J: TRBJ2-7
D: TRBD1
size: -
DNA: TGTGCCAGCAGTTCTTGGACAGGGCGTGGGAGGACCTACGAGCAGTACTTC
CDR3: CASSSWTGRGRTYEQYF

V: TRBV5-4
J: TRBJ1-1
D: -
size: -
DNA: TGTGCCAGCGGCTCGGTCGGGAGTGAAGCTTTCTTT
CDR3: CASGSVGSEAFF

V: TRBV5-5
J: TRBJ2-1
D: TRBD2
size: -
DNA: TGTGCCAGCAGCTTACGACTAGCGGGAGAGGATGAGCAGTTCTTC
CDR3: CASSLRLAGEDEQFF